This T cell receptor (beta chain) was found in a study of OX40 agonist ivuxolimab in advanced cancers. Looking at the study overall: The costimulatory receptor OX40 (CD134) was targeted by ivuxolimab, a fully human IgG2 agonistic monoclonal antibody. Intravenous ivuxolimab was administered to patients every 2 weeks at six dose levels: 0.01, 0.1, 0.3, 1.5, 3 and 10 mg/kg. Of the approximately 54 patients in dose escalation, around 20 had hepatocellular carcinoma, about 15 had melanoma, 9 had renal cell carcinoma and 9 had head and neck cancer. Three dose-escalation patients achieved partial responses, one with hepatocellular carcinoma and two with cutaneous melanoma. Prior anti-PD-1, anti-PD-L1 or anti-CTLA-4 therapy was permitted, and 35% to 40% of dose-escalation patients had received checkpoint inhibitors. The paper describes the monotherapy dose-escalation part (N ≈ 51 patients) of the phase I trial of ivuxolimab. The dose-escalation cohort was 82.7% male with a mean age of around 62 years, ranging from 23 to 79. The point of sequencing TCRbeta in the periphery was to test whether ivuxolimab changed TCR sequence diversity and drove clonal T-cell expansion. What the work shows at the level of the full study, not this receptor alone: Low levels of normalized T-cell clonal expansion were also seen in some patients who did not respond. Clonal expansion of both CD4+ and CD8+ blood T cells was observed from baseline to week 6 at doses 0.1 to 3.0 mg/kg. Which antigens the clonally expanded peripheral T cells were specific for was not determined. In the 0.1-3.0 mg/kg groups, partial responders had among the lowest normalized peripheral clonal expansion, particularly in CD8+ T cells. On average, CD8+ T cells showed more expanded clones than CD4+ T cells after ivuxolimab.

Genomic DNA was extracted from sorted cells for sequencing of the TCRbeta CDR3 region. The immunoSEQ Assay was used to sequence the TCRbeta CDR3 regions. The table was pulled from immuneACCESS by TCRdb, which kept in-frame rearrangements only. Such tables lose some clones; where checked, under half of the loss comes from unresolved V genes, and the rest has no known cause. The sample records 70,000 to 95,000 clones, about 91% of which are singletons. The ten most abundant clones make up around 0.54% of the sample. To note about this clone: Which antigen it targets is not known. No base-level quality is on record; no much larger clone is a single base apart.

The trial excluded patients who had a history of autoimmune disease or who were on systemic immunosuppression. Peripheral blood for TCR sequencing was drawn from every dose cohort at baseline, at cycle 4 day 1 and at cycle 7 day 1. Samples were obtained from an open-label, multicenter, first-in-human phase I dose-escalation trial of ivuxolimab. Adults with locally advanced or metastatic melanoma, renal cell, hepatocellular, or head and neck squamous cell carcinoma were enrolled in the trial. Before TCR sequencing, CD4+ T cells and CD8+ T cells from peripheral blood were sorted into separate populations. The sample in question was CD4+ or CD8+ T cells sorted from blood, obtained in a trial of the OX40 agonist ivuxolimab. This receptor was identified in an adult with an advanced solid tumor such as melanoma, head and neck, liver or kidney cancer.

The CDR3 amino acid sequence is: CASSSGMGNQPQHF. DNA sequence: TGTGCCAGCAGCTCTGGGATGGGCAATCAGCCCCAGCATTTT. Here the chain combines TRBV11-3 and TRBJ1-5; the D gene assignment is ambiguous. From a lookup of the germline V gene, CDR1 and CDR2 are SGHNT and YENEEA. V lost 4 bases and J lost 2 bases; the stretch between them is 9 bases long. From the cysteine up to the phenylalanine, the CDR3 has a length of 14 residues. The entry retains the CDR3 DNA only, 42 bases that are in frame from base 1.